This T cell receptor (beta chain) was found in a study of blood T cells in healthy people across ages. Study-level background: With template switching, about one barcoded beta molecule was captured per two T cells. Study results and limitations: Changes seen in expanded clonotypes were possibly confounded by donor CMV status left unknown. Age brought a roughly linear fall in TCR beta diversity measured per million T cells.

Peripheral blood from each donor was collected in a volume of roughly 9.8 milliliters. Together with a sample-barcoded 5' primer, a J-beta primer mix was included in a second PCR lasting about 6 to 11 cycles. TCRdb processed the 5' RACE reads anew with MiXCR; each CDR3 protein has one entry. Found here are hundreds of thousands of distinct CDR3 sequences, around 62% of them singletons; the top ten hold about a quarter. V was cut by 8 bases and J by 2 bases, with 15 bases left in between. Germline V lookup: CDR1 SGHTA, CDR2 FQGNSA. This CDR3 comprises 14 residues. The table lists this clonotype with a few counts. No antigen is known for it.

This sequence joins TRBV7-2 and TRBJ1-2; TRBD1 is a possible D gene (5 bases). Sequencing was carried out using blood. The source of this sequence is a man in his thirties or forties in good health. As DNA, the CDR3 is TGTGCCAGCCGCCCCCCCGGGGGGAACTATGGCTACACCTTC. It translates to CASRPPGGNYGYTF.